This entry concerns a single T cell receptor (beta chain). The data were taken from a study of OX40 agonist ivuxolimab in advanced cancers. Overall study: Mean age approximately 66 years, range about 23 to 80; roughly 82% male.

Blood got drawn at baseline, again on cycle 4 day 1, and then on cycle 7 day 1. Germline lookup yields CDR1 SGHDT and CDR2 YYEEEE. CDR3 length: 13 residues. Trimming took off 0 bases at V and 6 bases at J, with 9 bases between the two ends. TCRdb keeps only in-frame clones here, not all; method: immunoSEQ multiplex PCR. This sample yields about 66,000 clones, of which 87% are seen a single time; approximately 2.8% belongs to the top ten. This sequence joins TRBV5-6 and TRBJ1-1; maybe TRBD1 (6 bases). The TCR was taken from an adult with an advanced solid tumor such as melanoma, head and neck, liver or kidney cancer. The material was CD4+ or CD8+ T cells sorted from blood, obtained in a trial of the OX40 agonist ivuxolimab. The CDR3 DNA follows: TGTGCCAGCAGCTTGGTTGGGGGGCCTGAAGCTTTCTTT. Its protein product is CASSLVGGPEAFF.